These 14 T cell receptor beta chains originate from one sample sequenced in a study of blood T cell repertoires in COVID-19. Produced via immunoSEQ multiplex PCR; TCRdb's table is partial and in-frame only. Altogether roughly 280,000 clones are present, around 84% being singletons, with the ten largest covering over 5%. Sequenced sample: peripheral blood. The receptors were sampled from a woman aged 55 to 70 with COVID-19, enrolled during active disease.

The sample holds a few counts of this clone. This chain connects TRBV5-4 to TRBJ2-2; 13 bases are shared with TRBD2. The CDR3 has 17 amino acids. J was trimmed by 2 bases and V by 5 bases; bases with no gene match: 6. Germline V gene lookup returns CDR1 SGHNT and CDR2 YYREEE (reference sequence). CDR3 nucleotides: TGTGCCAGCAGAGGGGGACTAGCGGGACCCAACACCGGGGAGCTGTTTTTT. Amino acid sequence: CASRGGLAGPNTGELFF.

The chain has TRBV19 and TRBJ2-6; TRBD1 matches 8 bases. Trimming cost V 4 bases and J 0 bases; bases outside gene matches: 11. This CDR3 is built from 19 residues. Germline V gives CDR1 LNHDA, CDR2 SQIVND (reference sequence). The CDR3 here is CASSTQGAGGFSGANVLTF. In nucleotides, the CDR3 is TGTGCCAGTAGTACTCAAGGGGCAGGGGGCTTCTCTGGGGCCAACGTCCTGACTTTC. Using reference TRBV19 and TRBJ2-6 for the parts outside the CDR3, the full variable domain is DGGITQSPKYLFRKEGQNVTLSCEQNLNHDAMYWYRQDPGQGLRLIYYSQIVNDFQKGDIAEGYSVSREKKESFPLTVTSAQKNPTAFYLCASSTQGAGGFSGANVLTFGAGSRLTVL.

The chain employs TRBV6-5 and TRBJ1-2, with 10 bases lining up with TRBD1. This CDR3 has 15 residues. Germline CDR1 is MNHEY and CDR2 is SVGAGI. V lost 2 bases, J lost 8 bases, and 8 bases stayed unmatched. DNA of the CDR3: TGTGCCAGCAGTTACCGGGACAGGGGCTTTGACGGCTACACCTTC. Its translation is CASSYRDRGFDGYTF.

With respect to this clone: Other DNA sequences of this sample code for an identical CDR3. This chain connects TRBV5-1 to TRBJ1-1, with 7 bases that match TRBD1. Trimming at V came to 4 bases and at J to 1 base, leaving 4 bases not matched to a gene. The germline V gene has CDR1 SGHRS and CDR2 YFSETQ. This CDR3 has 14 amino acids. CDR3 DNA: TGCGCCAGCAGCCGTCAGGGGGGGAACACTGAAGCTTTCTTT. It specifies CASSRQGGNTEAFF.

This chain joins TRBV7-6 and TRBJ2-3; D gene ambiguous. Germline values: CDR1 SGHVS, CDR2 FNYEAQ. Trimming left V 1 base short and J 4 bases short, with 12 bases between. The CDR3 has 15 residues. CDR3: CASSLVGGASDTQYF. As DNA, the CDR3 is TGTGCCAGCAGCTTAGTTGGCGGAGCTTCAGATACGCAGTATTTT.

The chain uses TRBV4-1 and TRBJ1-4; 7 positions agree with TRBD1. In germline, CDR1 is MGHRA, CDR2 YSYEKL. The ends lost 3 bases at V and 4 bases at J; junction bases unmatched: 8. The CDR3 length is 16 residues. The CDR3 nucleotides are TGCGCCAGCAGCCATCCAGGGGGGCGTGGTAATGAAAAACTGTTTTTT. It translates to CASSHPGGRGNEKLFF.

The chain uses TRBV24-1 and TRBJ1-4; maybe TRBD1 (5 bases). The ends were cut back, 8 bases at V and 6 bases at J, with 9 bases in the middle. Per the germline V gene, CDR1 is KGHDR and CDR2 is SFDVKD. The CDR3 is made up of 12 amino acids. DNA for the CDR3: TGTGCCACCAAGGGGATGGATGAAAAACTGTTTTTT. Amino acids: CATKGMDEKLFF.

The rearrangement links TRBV18 to TRBJ2-7; a possible D gene is TRBD2 (6 bases). The CDR3 consists of 13 residues. Trimming cost V 4 bases and J 3 bases, with 10 bases left between them. Germline CDR1 and CDR2: KGHSH and LQKENI. Here the CDR3 DNA reads TGTGCCAGCTCACGGGACTCAAACTACGAGCAGTACTTC. Translation: CASSRDSNYEQYF. The variable domain in full, completed from reference TRBV18 and TRBJ2-7, reads NAGVMQNPRHLVRRRGQEARLRCSPMKGHSHVYWYRQLPEEGLKFMVYLQKENIIDESGMPKERFSAEFPKEGPSILRIQQVVRGDSAAYFCASSRDSNYEQYFGPGTRLTVT.

The chain has TRBV6-2 or TRBV6-3 and TRBJ1-5; TRBD1 matches 7 bases. Germline CDR1 reads MNHEY; CDR2 reads SVGEGT. Losses at the gene ends were 5 bases for V and 7 bases for J; bases not matched to a gene: 11. The length of the CDR3 is 15 residues. The CDR3 nucleotides are TGTGCCAGCAGTCCCACAGGGGTGAACGGACAGCCCCAGCATTTT. The encoded protein is CASSPTGVNGQPQHF.

The V and J genes are TRBV6-2 or TRBV6-3 and TRBJ2-2, with D possibly being TRBD2 (6 bases). Between the trimmed V and J ends, which lost 0 bases and 5 bases, there was a span of 10 bases. Germline V gene lookup returns CDR1 MNHEY and CDR2 SVGEGT. CDR3 size: 15 residues. The CDR3 is CASSYSGGWTGELFF. CDR3 DNA sequence: TGTGCCAGCAGTTACTCCGGGGGTTGGACCGGGGAGCTGTTTTTT.

The table lists this clone with a few counts. The chain carries TRBV12-5 and TRBJ2-2; TRBD1 aligns across 7 bases. After removal of 1 base from V and 4 bases from J, the junction contained 9 bases not matched to a gene. Germline CDR1 reads LGHNT; CDR2 reads FRNRAP. The CDR3 is 17 residues long. DNA for the CDR3: TGTGCTAGTGGTTTGGCCACAGGGGCCCGAAGCACCGGGGAGCTGTTTTTT. It codes for CASGLATGARSTGELFF.

The CDR3 sequence is CASSLAGGPSYNEQFF. For the CDR3, the DNA is TGTGCCAGCAGCTTAGCGGGGGGACCATCCTACAATGAGCAGTTCTTC. V gene TRBV7-6 combines with J gene TRBJ2-1; the D gene is possibly TRBD2 (6 bases). Germline assignment: CDR1 SGHVS and CDR2 FNYEAQ. With 0 bases removed from V and 1 base from J, the gap between germline ends came to 10 bases. This CDR3 contains 16 residues.

The V and J genes are TRBV19 and TRBJ2-7; the match to TRBD1 covers 7 bases. Per germline, CDR1 LNHDA and CDR2 SQIVND (reference sequence). Losses at the gene ends were 6 bases for V and 9 bases for J; bases not matched to a gene: 14. The CDR3 contains 14 residues. CDR3 sequence: CASSVTGAPFRQYF. CDR3 sequence (DNA): TGTGCCAGTAGCGTCACAGGGGCCCCGTTTCGGCAGTACTTC.

This clone has just a few counts. The chain couples TRBV7-6 to TRBJ2-7; tentative D call: TRBD2 (6 bases). The germline CDR1 and CDR2 sequences are SGHVS and FNYEAQ. This CDR3 has 16 amino acids. Between the trimmed V and J ends, which lost 5 bases and 3 bases, there was a span of 20 bases. The CDR3 sequence is CASSRKAGEGFYEQYF. Written as DNA, the CDR3 is TGTGCCAGCAGCCGAAAAGCGGGCGAGGGGTTCTACGAGCAGTACTTC.